Below, 3 T cell receptor beta chains from the same sample are listed, as sequenced in a study of blood T cells in healthy people across ages. It was with a sample-barcoded 5' primer and a J-beta primer mix that a second PCR of roughly 7 to 11 cycles was run. Each CDR3 protein gets one entry after TCRdb re-called the 5' RACE reads with MiXCR. The table records approximately 800,000 distinct CDR3 sequences, approximately 67% of them present only once. The sample comprised blood. The receptors come from a man aged 25 to 40 in good health.

The V call is TRBV20-1, the J call TRBJ2-4; 11 nucleotides align to TRBD2. The J call may not be correct, given that the DNA end is closer to TRBJ2-7. CDR1 is DFQATT, CDR2 SNEGSKA, per germline (reference sequence). The CDR3 is made up of 14 amino acids. As DNA, the CDR3 is TGCAGTGCCCGGGGACTAGCGGCCAACTACGAGCAGTACTTC. The encoded protein is CSARGLAANYEQYF.

The chain recombines TRBV4-3 with TRBJ2-3, with 7 bases fitting TRBD1. From germline, CDR1 is LGHNA and CDR2 YSLEER. This CDR3 region has 15 residues. With 3 bases clipped from V and 3 bases from J, the junction kept 6 bases outside the gene matches. The CDR3 DNA reads as TGCGCCAGCAGCCAGTATGACAGGGCTACAGATACGCAGTATTTT. Translated: CASSQYDRATDTQYF.

The V and J genes are TRBV20-1 and TRBJ1-6; no clear D gene. V lost 3 bases to trimming and J lost 12 bases, with 6 bases between them. The germline V gene has CDR1 DFQATT and CDR2 SNEGSKA (reference sequence). CDR3 length: 10 amino acids. Here the CDR3 DNA reads TGCAGTGCTAGCCTGGGACCCCTCCACTTT. Its translation: CSASLGPLHF.